This T cell receptor (beta chain) originates from a study of human T cells and chemical hapten exposure. As to time point: pre-sensitization, week 0. The treatment is: therapeutic diphenylcyclopropenone sensitization with weekly scalp DPC. This clonotype was recorded at least ten times. TCRdb called the RACE reads again in MiXCR, with one record for every CDR3 protein. The sample has roughly 380,000 distinct CDR3 sequences, 5% to 6.5% seen once. This specimen consisted of whole blood, obtained in connection with sensitization to the hapten diphenylcyclopropenone (DPC). This TCR came from a woman in her 50s with alopecia areata. Some clones in this sample may be carry-over from other donors' samples.

CDR3 nucleotides: TGTGCCAGCAGTTTAAGGATCCTGGGCACGGGGTCGGGAACAGATACGCAGTATTTT. Protein: CASSLRILGTGSGTDTQYF. This sequence joins TRBV27 and TRBJ2-3; TRBD2 is a possible D gene (5 bases). V lost 2 bases, J lost 3 bases, and 24 bases lay in between. Looked up from germline, CDR1 is MNHEY and CDR2 is SMNVEV (reference sequence). This CDR3 has 19 amino acids.